This TCR beta chain was captured in a study of beta chain features in type 1 diabetes. TCRB transcripts that were expressed got sequenced, as all of the isolated RNA had been reverse transcribed. Clones were read by immunoSEQ multiplex PCR, and TCRdb kept only the in-frame ones, dropping some. The sample contains 600,000 or so clones, around 15% of which appear only once. Study-level findings and limits: All four CD4+ subsets from Type 1 diabetes patients carried moderately but significantly shorter TCRB CDR3s.

With respect to this clone: Antigen specificity is unknown.

Germline-derived CDR1 and CDR2 are GTSNPN and SVGIG (reference sequence). The CDR3 runs 13 residues. The TCR originated in a young man with type 1 diabetes. Sequenced sample: naive CD4+ T cells from blood. V usage is TRBV30 and J usage is TRBJ2-1; the match to TRBD2 covers 8 bases. The CDR3 spells CAGSSGRPNEQFF. Here the CDR3 DNA reads TGTGCGGGGTCGAGCGGGAGACCCAATGAGCAGTTCTTC.